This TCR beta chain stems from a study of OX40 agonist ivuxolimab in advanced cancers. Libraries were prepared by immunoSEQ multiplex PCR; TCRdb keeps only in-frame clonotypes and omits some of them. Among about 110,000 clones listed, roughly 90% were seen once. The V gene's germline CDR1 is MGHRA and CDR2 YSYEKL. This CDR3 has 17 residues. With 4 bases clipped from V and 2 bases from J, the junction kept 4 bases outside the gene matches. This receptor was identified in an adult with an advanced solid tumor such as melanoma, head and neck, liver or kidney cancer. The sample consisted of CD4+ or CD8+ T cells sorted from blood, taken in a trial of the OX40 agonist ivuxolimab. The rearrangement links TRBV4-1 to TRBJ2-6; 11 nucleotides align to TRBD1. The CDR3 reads CASSLGQGDTGANVLTF. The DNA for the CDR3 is TGCGCCAGCAGCCTGGGACAGGGGGACACTGGGGCCAACGTCCTGACTTTC.